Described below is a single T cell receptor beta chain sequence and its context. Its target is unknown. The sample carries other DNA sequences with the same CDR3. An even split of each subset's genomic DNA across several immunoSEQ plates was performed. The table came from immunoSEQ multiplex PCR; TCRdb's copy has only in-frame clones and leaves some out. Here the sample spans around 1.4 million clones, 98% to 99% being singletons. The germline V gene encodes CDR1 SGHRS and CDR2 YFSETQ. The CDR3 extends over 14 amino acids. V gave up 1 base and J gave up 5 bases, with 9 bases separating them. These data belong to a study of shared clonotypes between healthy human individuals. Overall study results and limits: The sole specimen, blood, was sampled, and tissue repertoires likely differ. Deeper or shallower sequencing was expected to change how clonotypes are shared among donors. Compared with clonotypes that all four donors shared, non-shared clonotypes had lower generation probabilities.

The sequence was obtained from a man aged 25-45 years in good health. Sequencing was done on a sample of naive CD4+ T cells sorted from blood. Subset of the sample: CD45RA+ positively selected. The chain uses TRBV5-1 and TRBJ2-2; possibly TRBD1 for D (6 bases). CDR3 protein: CASSLTGPTGELFF. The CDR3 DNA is TGCGCCAGCAGCTTGACAGGGCCAACCGGGGAGCTGTTTTTT.